The clone carrying this TCR beta chain was counted a few times. Its antigen is not known. There are 14 residues in the CDR3. Germline lookup yields CDR1 LGHNA and CDR2 YSLEER. The ends were cut back, 1 base at V and 16 bases at J, with 19 bases in the middle. This sample is part of a study of CD8 T cells in ankylosing spondylitis. Broader study findings: Disease-associated clones were reportedly significantly overrepresented in matched ankylosing spondylitis synovial fluid. Reactive arthritis synovial fluid and blood were previously reported to contain some motif variants. The study identified a TCR beta motif of several highly homologous variants that appeared characteristic of ankylosing spondylitis blood.

Researchers built TCR beta libraries using quantitative 5'-RACE with molecular barcodes. TCRdb reanalysed the 5' RACE reads using MiXCR and keeps one entry per CDR3 protein. The data contain about 390,000 distinct CDR3 sequences, 20% to 25% of them seen just once; the ten biggest clones take up about 15%. Material: blood, either unsorted or a sorted T cell fraction (not recorded which). The genes are TRBV4-3 and TRBJ1-4; D ambiguous. This TCR was sampled from a male donor with ankylosing spondylitis. CDR3 loop: CASSQGPTRVERFF. The CDR3 DNA is TGCGCCAGCAGCCAAGGCCCAACAAGGGTGGAAAGGTTTTTT.